Below, 18 T cell receptor beta chains from the same sample are listed, as sequenced in a study of post-analysis software for immune sequencing data. Incorporated into the TCR beta cDNA libraries were unique molecular identifiers, which served to reduce PCR and sequencing biases. TCRdb itself ran the PCR reads through MiXCR, one entry per CDR3 protein. The data show approximately 180,000 distinct CDR3 sequences, 25% to 35% seen once. Their antigen targets remain unknown. The study, taken as a whole, reports: Controls showed lower frequencies than patients for several TRBV segments, and TRBV5-6, TRBV5-1 and TRBV20-1 were among these.

Material: blood. These receptors were taken from a girl between 10 and 17 years old with multiple sclerosis.

J is TRBJ2-5 and V is TRBV6-6; D ambiguous. This CDR3 is built from 11 residues. With 1 base removed from V and 12 bases from J, the gap between germline ends came to 9 bases. Germline V gives CDR1 MNHNY, CDR2 SVGAGI (reference sequence). CDR3 nucleotides: TGTGCCAGCAGTTACTTGCAGGATAAGTACTTC. Translating it yields CASSYLQDKYF.

For this clonotype: The junction and the germline gene differ at one end; a read error may be behind it. The rearrangement links TRBV5-1 to TRBJ2-1, with unresolved D. Germline CDR1 SGHRS, CDR2 YFSETQ. This CDR3 spans 16 amino acids. The CDR3 DNA is TGCGCCAGCAGCCTGGCCCCTGCGAGGCTGGGGAATGAGCGGTTCTTC. It specifies CASSLAPARLGNERFF.

This clonotype was seen only a few times. A single base separates this from a much larger clone, so it may be a read error. This chain uses TRBV4-2 with TRBJ2-7, with 7 bases identical to TRBD1. Germline V lookup: CDR1 LGHNA, CDR2 YNFKEQ. J gave up 10 bases and V 0 bases, and 15 bases lay outside the gene matches. This CDR3 comprises 16 residues. In nucleotides, the CDR3 is TGTGCCAGCAGCCAAGATAGCGCTAAGGGGGCGGAAGCCCAGTACTTC. Translating it yields CASSQDSAKGAEAQYF.

This clonotype was seen repeatedly, ten times or more. This rearrangement joins TRBV6-5 to TRBJ2-5, with a tentative D call TRBD2 (6 bases). Germline V gene sequence: CDR1 MNHEY, CDR2 SVGAGI. The CDR3 is 13 residues long. V was clipped by 7 bases and J by 4 bases, with 13 bases between them. The CDR3 spells CASTLGGGETQYF. The DNA for the CDR3 is TGTGCCAGCACCCTTGGGGGAGGAGAGACCCAGTACTTC.

This clonotype was seen ten or more times. This sequence joins TRBV29-1 and TRBJ2-7, with D unresolved. The CDR3 runs to 12 residues. CDR1 and CDR2 (germline): SQVTM, ANQGSEA. The V end was cut by 7 bases, the J end by 2 bases, with 12 bases between. The CDR3 is CSAGEWAYEQYF. DNA for the CDR3: TGCAGCGCTGGGGAATGGGCCTACGAGCAGTACTTC.

The chain carries TRBV6-5 and TRBJ2-1, with 7 bases matching TRBD2. Germline assignment: CDR1 MNHEY and CDR2 SVGAGI. The CDR3 has 15 residues. V was clipped by 2 bases and J by 6 bases; unmatched bases: 7. The CDR3 DNA is TGTGCCAGCAGTTACGGTAGCGGGTGGTGCAATGAGCAGTTCTTC. Translating it yields CASSYGSGWCNEQFF.

This clonotype was counted ten times or more. This chain joins TRBV7-9 and TRBJ2-1, with D tentatively TRBD1 (6 bases). The V gene lost 1 base and the J gene lost 4 bases, with 14 bases spanning the gap. The CDR3 sequence is 16 residues long. Germline CDR1 is SEHNR and CDR2 is FQNEAQ (reference sequence). For the CDR3, the DNA is TGTGCCAGCAGCTTAGGACCGGGACATGGATACAATGAGCAGTTCTTC. Translated: CASSLGPGHGYNEQFF.

The V and J genes are TRBV12-3 or TRBV12-4 and TRBJ2-1, with TRBD2 identical over 12 bases. The CDR3 runs to 16 residues. V shed 6 bases, J shed 3 bases, and the junction held 6 bases outside the gene matches. In DNA form, the CDR3 reads TGTGCCAGCAGACCTACTAGCGGGAGGTTCTACAATGAGCAGTTCTTC. Translating gives CASRPTSGRFYNEQFF.

With respect to this clonotype: Likely a read error: the CDR3 ends without its conserved phenylalanine or tryptophan. The chain carries TRBV30 and TRBJ2-3, with D perhaps being TRBD1 or TRBD2 (5 bases each). V lost 3 bases, J lost 2 bases, and 9 bases lay in between. The germline V gene encodes CDR1 GTSNPN and CDR2 SVGIG (reference sequence). The CDR3 spans 13 residues. The CDR3 DNA reads as TGTGCCTGGAGCCCCGGGACCACAGATACGCAGTATTGT. It translates to CAWSPGTTDTQYC.

In its sample, this clonotype was seen many times. The gene calls are TRBV5-1 and TRBJ2-7, with 7 bases that match TRBD2. The junction had 7 bases not matched to a gene; V was cut back by 4 bases and J by 3 bases. Germline V gene data show CDR1 as SGHRS and CDR2 as YFSETQ. This CDR3 spans 14 amino acids. The CDR3 nucleotides read TGCGCCAGCAGCCTGGCGGGAGAGTACTACGAGCAGTACTTC. Translation gives CASSLAGEYYEQYF.

The chain links TRBV10-3 to TRBJ2-3; 9 nucleotides align to TRBD2. CDR1 and CDR2 from the germline V gene are ENHRY and SYGVKD. The CDR3 has 15 residues. V was pared by 2 bases and J by 3 bases, with 3 bases of the junction left unmatched. The CDR3 spells CAISEGAGGTDTQYF. The CDR3 DNA is TGTGCCATCAGTGAGGGGGCGGGAGGGACAGATACGCAGTATTTT.

In this sample, this clonotype turned up many times. This rearrangement joins TRBV20-1 to TRBJ2-3, with 8 bases aligning to TRBD2. The CDR3 runs 15 residues. The germline V gene has CDR1 DFQATT and CDR2 SNEGSKA (reference sequence). After removal of 6 bases from V and 0 bases from J, the junction contained 8 bases not matched to a gene. Here the CDR3 reads CSALESSGSTDTQYF. Written as DNA, the CDR3 is TGCAGTGCCCTGGAGTCTAGCGGGAGCACAGATACGCAGTATTTT.

This clonotype was seen more than once but under ten times. The chain couples TRBV5-1 to TRBJ2-7; TRBD1 might be the D (6 bases). The ends were cut back, 2 bases at V and 5 bases at J, with 14 bases in the middle. The CDR3 is made up of 14 amino acids. Germline lookup yields CDR1 SGHRS and CDR2 YFSETQ. CDR3 in DNA: TGCGCCAGCAGCTTCCTCGGACAGACCCACGAGCAGTACTTC. Encoded protein: CASSFLGQTHEQYF.

The gene calls are TRBV5-1 and TRBJ1-1; no firm D call. The CDR3 consists of 15 residues. Per germline, CDR1 SGHRS and CDR2 YFSETQ. Trimming removed 0 bases from V and 4 bases from J, with 13 bases in between. Here the CDR3 DNA reads TGCGCCAGCAGCTTGGAGCCCCGAGCGGGCACTGAAGCTTTCTTT. Translating gives CASSLEPRAGTEAFF.

In this sample, this clonotype turned up many times. The rearrangement joins TRBV6-1 to TRBJ2-3, with TRBD2 identical over 9 bases. The germline V gene encodes CDR1 MNHNS and CDR2 SASEGT. This CDR3 region has 16 residues. V lost 5 bases to trimming and J lost 5 bases; unmatched junction nucleotides: 11. The CDR3 loop reads CASSIPGTSLEDTQYF. CDR3 DNA: TGTGCCAGCAGTATACCCGGGACTAGCCTAGAAGATACGCAGTATTTT.

This clonotype was observed a few times. The V call is TRBV12-5, the J call TRBJ1-4; D call uncertain. Trimming took off 1 base at V and 5 bases at J, with 2 bases between the two ends. Germline V lookup: CDR1 LGHNT, CDR2 FRNRAP. The CDR3 spans 12 residues. Here the CDR3 DNA reads TGTGCTAGTGGTTTGGAAAATGAAAAACTGTTTTTT. It yields the protein CASGLENEKLFF. The full variable domain, with the rest looked up from reference TRBV12-5 and TRBJ1-4, is DARVTQTPRHKVTEMGQEVTMRCQPILGHNTVFWYRQTMMQGLELLAYFRNRAPLDDSGMPKDRFSAEMPDATLATLKIQPSEPRDSAVYFCASGLENEKLFFGSGTQLSVL.

In this sample, this clonotype turned up once. A much larger clone lies a single base off, so this may be a read error. The V gene is TRBV4-1, the J gene TRBJ2-1, with D tentatively TRBD1 or TRBD2 (5 bases each). This CDR3 is 15 amino acids long. Trimming removed 4 bases from V and 7 bases from J, with 17 bases in between. Germline CDR1 MGHRA, CDR2 YSYEKL. The CDR3 protein is CASSRSGTLENEQFF. CDR3 coding DNA: TGCGCCAGCAGCCGAAGTGGGACCCTTGAAAATGAGCAGTTCTTC.

V is TRBV4-1 and J is TRBJ2-1; D remains ambiguous. V lost 3 bases, J lost 3 bases, and 12 bases lay in between. Per the germline V gene, CDR1 is MGHRA and CDR2 is YSYEKL. There are 15 residues in the CDR3. The CDR3 region has the DNA TGCGCCAGCAGCCATCTCCCCGACGACTACAATGAGCAGTTCTTC. Protein sequence: CASSHLPDDYNEQFF.